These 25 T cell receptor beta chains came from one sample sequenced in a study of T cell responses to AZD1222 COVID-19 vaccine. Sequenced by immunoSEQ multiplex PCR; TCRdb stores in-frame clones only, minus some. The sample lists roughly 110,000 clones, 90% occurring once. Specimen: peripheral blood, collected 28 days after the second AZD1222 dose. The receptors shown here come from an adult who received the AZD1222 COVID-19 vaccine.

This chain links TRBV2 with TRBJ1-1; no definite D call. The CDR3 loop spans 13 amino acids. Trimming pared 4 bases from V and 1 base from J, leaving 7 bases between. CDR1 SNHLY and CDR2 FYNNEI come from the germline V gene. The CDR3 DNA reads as TGTGCCAGCAGTGTGTGGGAGAACACTGAAGCTTTCTTT. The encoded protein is CASSVWENTEAFF. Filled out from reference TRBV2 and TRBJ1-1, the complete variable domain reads EPEVTQTPSHQVTQMGQEVILRCVPISNHLYFYWYRQILGQKVEFLVSFYNNEISEKSEIFDDQFSVERPDGSNFTLKIRSTKLEDSAMYFCASSVWENTEAFFGQGTRLTVV.

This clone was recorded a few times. DNA for the CDR3: TGTGCCAGCAGCTCCGGACTAGCGGGGCCTTTTGAGCAGTACTTC. This codes for CASSSGLAGPFEQYF. The chain has TRBV7-2 and TRBJ2-7, with 12 bases matching TRBD2. Unmatched junction bases numbered 8, after V lost 4 bases and J lost 7 bases. The length of the CDR3 is 15 residues. In germline, CDR1 is SGHTA, CDR2 FQGNSA.

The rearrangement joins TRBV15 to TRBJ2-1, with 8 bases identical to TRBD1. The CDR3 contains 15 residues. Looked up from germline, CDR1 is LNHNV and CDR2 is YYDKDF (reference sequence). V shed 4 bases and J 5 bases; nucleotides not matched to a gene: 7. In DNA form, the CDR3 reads TGTGCCACCAGCAAGCGACAGGGGCGAGACAATGAGCAGTTCTTC. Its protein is CATSKRQGRDNEQFF.

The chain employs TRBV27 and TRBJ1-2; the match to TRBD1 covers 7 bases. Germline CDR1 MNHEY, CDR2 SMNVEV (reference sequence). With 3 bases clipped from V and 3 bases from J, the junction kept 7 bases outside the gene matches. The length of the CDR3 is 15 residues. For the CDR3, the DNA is TGTGCCAGCAGTTTTAATGAGGGGGCGCACTATGGCTACACCTTC. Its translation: CASSFNEGAHYGYTF.

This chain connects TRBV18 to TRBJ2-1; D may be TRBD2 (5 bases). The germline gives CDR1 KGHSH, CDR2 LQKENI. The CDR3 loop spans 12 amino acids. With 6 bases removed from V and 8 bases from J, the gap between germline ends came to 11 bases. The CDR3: CASSPGSYEQFF. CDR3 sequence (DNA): TGTGCCAGCTCCCCGGGATCCTATGAGCAGTTCTTC.

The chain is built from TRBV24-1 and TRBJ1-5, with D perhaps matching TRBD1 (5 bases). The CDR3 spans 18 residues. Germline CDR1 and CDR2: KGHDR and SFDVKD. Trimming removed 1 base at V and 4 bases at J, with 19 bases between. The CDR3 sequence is CATSDFGPRGGRNQPQHF. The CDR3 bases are TGTGCCACCAGTGATTTTGGGCCAAGGGGTGGTCGGAATCAGCCCCAGCATTTT.

This chain's CDR3 is CASSLGQWEGTEAFF. CDR3 nucleotide sequence: TGTGCCAGCAGCTTAGGACAGTGGGAAGGGACTGAAGCTTTCTTT. The chain recombines TRBV7-6 with TRBJ1-1, with TRBD1 as a possible D gene (5 bases). With 1 base removed from V and 5 bases from J, the gap between germline ends came to 14 bases. CDR3 length: 15 amino acids. The germline CDR1 and CDR2 sequences are SGHVS and FNYEAQ.

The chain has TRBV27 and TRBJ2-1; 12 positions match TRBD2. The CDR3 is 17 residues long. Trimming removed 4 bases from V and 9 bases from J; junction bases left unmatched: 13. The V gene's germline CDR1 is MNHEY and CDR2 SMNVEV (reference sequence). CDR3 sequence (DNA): TGTGCCAGCAGTTCCATCGGACTAGCGGGAAGGGGGGGTGAGCAGTTCTTC. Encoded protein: CASSSIGLAGRGGEQFF.

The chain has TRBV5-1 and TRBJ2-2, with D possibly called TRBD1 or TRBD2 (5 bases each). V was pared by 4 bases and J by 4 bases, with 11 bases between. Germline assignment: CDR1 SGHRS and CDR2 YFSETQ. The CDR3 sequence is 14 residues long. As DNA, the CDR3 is TGCGCCAGCAGCCGACGGGACGGCACCGGGGAGCTGTTTTTT. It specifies CASSRRDGTGELFF.

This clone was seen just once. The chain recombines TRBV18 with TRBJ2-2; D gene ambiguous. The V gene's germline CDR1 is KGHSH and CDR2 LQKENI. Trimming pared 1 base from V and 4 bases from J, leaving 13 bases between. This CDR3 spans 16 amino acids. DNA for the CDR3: TGTGCCAGCTCACCACTAGAACCGGCGGCCACCGGGGAGCTGTTTTTT. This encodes CASSPLEPAATGELFF.

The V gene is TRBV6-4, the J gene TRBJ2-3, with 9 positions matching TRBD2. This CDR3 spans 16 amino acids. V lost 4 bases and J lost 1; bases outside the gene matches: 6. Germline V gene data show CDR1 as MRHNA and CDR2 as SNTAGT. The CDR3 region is CASSAAGGGGTDTQYF. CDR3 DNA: TGTGCCAGCAGTGCCGCGGGGGGGGGCGGCACAGATACGCAGTATTTT.

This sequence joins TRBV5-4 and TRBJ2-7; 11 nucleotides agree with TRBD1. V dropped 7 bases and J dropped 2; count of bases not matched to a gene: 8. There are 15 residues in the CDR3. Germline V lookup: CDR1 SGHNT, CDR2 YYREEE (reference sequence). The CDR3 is CASSVPGQGAYEQYF. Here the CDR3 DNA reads TGTGCCAGCTCCGTTCCGGGACAGGGGGCCTACGAGCAGTACTTC.

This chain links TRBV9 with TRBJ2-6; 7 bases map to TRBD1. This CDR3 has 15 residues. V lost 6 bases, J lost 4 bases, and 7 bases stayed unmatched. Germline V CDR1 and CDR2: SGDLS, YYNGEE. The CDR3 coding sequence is TGTGCCAGCACCGGGACAGTCCACGGGGCCAACGTCCTGACTTTC. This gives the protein CASTGTVHGANVLTF.

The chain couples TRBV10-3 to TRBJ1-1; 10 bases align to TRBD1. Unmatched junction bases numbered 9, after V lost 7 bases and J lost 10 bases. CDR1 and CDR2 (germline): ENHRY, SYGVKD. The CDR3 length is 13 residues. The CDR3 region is CAIKGTGEGTAFF. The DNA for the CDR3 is TGTGCCATCAAAGGGACAGGGGAAGGTACAGCTTTCTTT.

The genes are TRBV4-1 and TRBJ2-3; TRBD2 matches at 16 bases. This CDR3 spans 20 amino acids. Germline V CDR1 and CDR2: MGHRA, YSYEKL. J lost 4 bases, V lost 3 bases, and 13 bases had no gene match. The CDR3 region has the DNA TGCGCCAGCAGCCAGGTTACCGGGACTAGCGGGGGGGCCGGAGCAGATACGCAGTATTTT. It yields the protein CASSQVTGTSGGAGADTQYF.

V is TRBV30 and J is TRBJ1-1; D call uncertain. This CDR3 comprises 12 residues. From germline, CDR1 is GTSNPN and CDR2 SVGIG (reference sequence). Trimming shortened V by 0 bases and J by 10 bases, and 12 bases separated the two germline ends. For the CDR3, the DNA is TGTGCCTGGAGTGTACCCTCGTGGAGAGCTTTCTTT. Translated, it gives CAWSVPSWRAFF.

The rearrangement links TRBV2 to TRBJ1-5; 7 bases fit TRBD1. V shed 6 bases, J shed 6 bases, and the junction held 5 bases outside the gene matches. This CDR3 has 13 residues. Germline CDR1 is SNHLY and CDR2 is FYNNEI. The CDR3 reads CASRTGLRQPQHF. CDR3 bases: TGTGCCAGCAGGACAGGGCTTCGTCAGCCCCAGCATTTT.

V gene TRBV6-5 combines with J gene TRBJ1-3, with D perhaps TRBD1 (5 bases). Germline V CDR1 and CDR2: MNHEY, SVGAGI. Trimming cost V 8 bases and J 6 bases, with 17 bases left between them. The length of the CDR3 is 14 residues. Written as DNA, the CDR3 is TGTGCCAGCGGGGGACGTGACTCACCAAACACCATATATTTT. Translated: CASGGRDSPNTIYF.

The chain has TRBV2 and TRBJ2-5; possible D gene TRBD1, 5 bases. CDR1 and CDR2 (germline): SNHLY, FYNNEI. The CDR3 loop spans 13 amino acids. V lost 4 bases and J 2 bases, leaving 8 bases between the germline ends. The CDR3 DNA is TGTGCCAGCAGTGGGACACGACAAGAGACCCAGTACTTC. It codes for CASSGTRQETQYF.

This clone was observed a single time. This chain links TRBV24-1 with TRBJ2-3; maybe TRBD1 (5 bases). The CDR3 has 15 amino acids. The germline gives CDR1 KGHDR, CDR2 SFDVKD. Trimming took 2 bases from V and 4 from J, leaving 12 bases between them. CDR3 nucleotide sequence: TGTGCCACCAGTGATTCCAGGGTTGGGGCAGATACGCAGTATTTT. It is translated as CATSDSRVGADTQYF.

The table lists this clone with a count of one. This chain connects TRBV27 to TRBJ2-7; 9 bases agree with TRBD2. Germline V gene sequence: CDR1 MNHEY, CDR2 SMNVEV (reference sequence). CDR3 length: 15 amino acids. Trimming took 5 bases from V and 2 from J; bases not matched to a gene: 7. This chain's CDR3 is CASSTPLAGPYEQYF. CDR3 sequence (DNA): TGTGCCAGCAGTACCCCCCTAGCGGGGCCCTACGAGCAGTACTTC.

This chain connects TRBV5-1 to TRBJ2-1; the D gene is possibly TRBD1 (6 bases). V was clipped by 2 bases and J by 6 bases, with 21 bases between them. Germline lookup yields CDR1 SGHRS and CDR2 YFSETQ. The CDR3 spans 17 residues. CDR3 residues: CASSFVTGYGLVNEQFF. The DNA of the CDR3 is TGCGCCAGCAGCTTTGTTACAGGGTACGGGTTGGTCAATGAGCAGTTCTTC.

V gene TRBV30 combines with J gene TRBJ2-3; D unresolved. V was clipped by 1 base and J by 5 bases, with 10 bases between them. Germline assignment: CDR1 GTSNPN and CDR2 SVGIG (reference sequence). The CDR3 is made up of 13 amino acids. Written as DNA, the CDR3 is TGTGCCTGGAGTGGCCTTGGGCAAGATACGCAGTATTTT. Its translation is CAWSGLGQDTQYF.

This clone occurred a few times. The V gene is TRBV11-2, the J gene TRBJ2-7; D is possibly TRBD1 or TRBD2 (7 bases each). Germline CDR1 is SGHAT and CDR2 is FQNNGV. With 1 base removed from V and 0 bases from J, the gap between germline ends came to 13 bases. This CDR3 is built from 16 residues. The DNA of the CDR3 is TGTGCCAGCAGCTTAGCCGGGGGGACAGACTCCTACGAGCAGTACTTC. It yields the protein CASSLAGGTDSYEQYF.

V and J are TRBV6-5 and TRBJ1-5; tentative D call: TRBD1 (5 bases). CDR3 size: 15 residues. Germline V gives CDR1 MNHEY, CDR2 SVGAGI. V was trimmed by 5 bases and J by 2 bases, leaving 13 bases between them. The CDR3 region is CASSPEGGGNQPQHF. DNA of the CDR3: TGTGCCAGCAGTCCGGAGGGAGGGGGCAATCAGCCCCAGCATTTT.